One sample yielded the 6 T cell receptor beta chains listed below, sequenced in a study of blood T cell repertoires in COVID-19. Measured with immunoSEQ multiplex PCR; TCRdb has only the in-frame clones, and not every one. The table lists about 240,000 clones, about nine tenths of them singletons, with around 0.9% in the top ten. What was sequenced was peripheral blood. Receptor source: a young man with COVID-19, enrolled during active disease.

J is TRBJ2-7 and V is TRBV29-1, with 8 nucleotides matching TRBD1. The ends lost 2 bases at V and 6 bases at J; junction bases unmatched: 6. The CDR3 is 13 residues long. From germline, CDR1 is SQVTM and CDR2 ANQGSEA. CDR3 residues: CSVERQGLGEQYF. The CDR3 region has the DNA TGCAGCGTTGAACGACAGGGGCTGGGCGAGCAGTACTTC.

The rearrangement links TRBV3-1 (or the pseudogene TRBV3-2) to TRBJ1-6; possibly TRBD1 for D (5 bases). V lost 0 bases and J 5 bases, leaving 11 bases between the germline ends. Looked up from germline, CDR1 is LGHDT and CDR2 is YNNKEL (reference sequence). This CDR3 is built from 16 residues. CDR3 protein: CASSQDQPGNNSPLHF. As DNA, the CDR3 is TGTGCCAGCAGCCAAGATCAGCCAGGGAATAATTCACCCCTCCACTTT.

The chain combines TRBV12-5 with TRBJ2-2, with 10 positions matching TRBD2. Per the germline V gene, CDR1 is LGHNT and CDR2 is FRNRAP. J was trimmed by 7 bases and V by 5 bases; bases with no gene match: 7. The CDR3 spans 15 residues. Written as DNA, the CDR3 is TGTGCTAGTGGTGGCAGCGGGGGGGTCCTCGGGGAGCTGTTTTTT. Encoded protein: CASGGSGGVLGELFF.

The chain couples TRBV19 to TRBJ1-5; D is perhaps TRBD1 (6 bases). Per the germline V gene, CDR1 is LNHDA and CDR2 is SQIVND (reference sequence). V was shortened by 1 base and J by 3 bases, with 13 bases between the two germline ends. This CDR3 region has 16 residues. CDR3 protein: CASSIVTDSPNQPQHF. The CDR3 DNA follows: TGTGCCAGTAGTATAGTCACGGACAGCCCCAATCAGCCCCAGCATTTT. Together with reference TRBV19 and TRBJ1-5, the CDR3 gives the full variable domain: DGGITQSPKYLFRKEGQNVTLSCEQNLNHDAMYWYRQDPGQGLRLIYYSQIVNDFQKGDIAEGYSVSREKKESFPLTVTSAQKNPTAFYLCASSIVTDSPNQPQHFGDGTRLSIL.

V usage is TRBV6-5 and J usage is TRBJ2-5, with TRBD2 matching 9 bases. The CDR3 length is 14 residues. The J segment lost 5 bases and the V segment lost 5 bases, leaving 6 bases of the junction unmatched. Per the germline V gene, CDR1 is MNHEY and CDR2 is SVGAGI. The CDR3 here is CASSQLAGRETQYF. DNA of the CDR3: TGTGCCAGCAGTCAGCTAGCGGGGCGGGAGACCCAGTACTTC.

The chain employs TRBV4-1 and TRBJ2-4, with a possible D match to TRBD2 (6 bases). Between the trimmed V and J ends, which lost 2 bases and 1 base, there was a span of 15 bases. The germline V gene has CDR1 MGHRA and CDR2 YSYEKL. The CDR3 length is 17 residues. The CDR3 DNA reads TGCGCCAGCAGCCAAAACTCGGGGGTGAGGGCCAAAAACATTCAGTACTTC. Translation gives CASSQNSGVRAKNIQYF.